This T cell receptor beta chain is from a study of PD-1 blockade in classical Hodgkin lymphoma. About the study: It was nivolumab at 3 mg/kg, given intravenously every 2 weeks, that patients received.

Repertoires were generated with immunoSEQ multiplex PCR, while TCRdb's copy carries only in-frame clones and drops some. In the table there are around 15,000 clones, around four fifths of which are singletons. This CDR3 spans 16 amino acids. Germline values: CDR1 SGHKS, CDR2 YYEKEE (reference sequence). Trimming took off 4 bases at V and 2 bases at J, with 19 bases between the two ends. Time point here: cycle 4 day 1 (C4D1), after 5 to 7 weeks of nivolumab. Every one of the patients relapsed after autologous stem cell transplantation (brentuximab vedotin exposure was variable). Classification of best responses gave complete response, partial response or progressive disease.

The J gene is TRBJ2-7, the V gene TRBV5-5; the D is unclear. The specimen was peripheral blood mononuclear cells (PBMCs), collected before the fourth cycle of nivolumab. The clonotype comes from a human donor with classical Hodgkin lymphoma. The CDR3 sequence is CASSPGPPGSAYEQYF. CDR3 nucleotide sequence: TGTGCCAGCAGCCCCGGACCTCCAGGCAGCGCCTACGAGCAGTACTTC.